The 28 T cell receptor beta chains listed next were all sequenced from one sample in a study of T cell responses to AZD1222 COVID-19 vaccine. This table comes from immunoSEQ multiplex PCR, and its TCRdb copy is limited to in-frame clones, with some not included. Of about 100,000 clones listed, about 90% are singletons. The sequencing used peripheral blood, collected on day 0 of AZD1222 vaccination. These receptors were obtained from an adult in good health.

Concerning this clone: Mismatch with germline at one junction end may stem from a read error. CDR3 nucleotide sequence: TGTGCCAGCAGTTCTTCCGGGACAACACATTTC. Protein: CASSSSGTTHF. The chain carries TRBV28 and TRBJ2-7; a possible D gene is TRBD1 (6 bases). This CDR3 comprises 11 residues. From germline, CDR1 is MDHEN and CDR2 SYDVKM. Filled out from reference TRBV28 and TRBJ2-7, the complete variable domain reads DVKVTQSSRYLVKRTGEKVFLECVQDMDHENMFWYRQDPGLGLRLIYFSYDVKMKEKGDIPEGYSVSREKKERFSLILESASTNQTSMYLCASSSSGTTHFGPGTRLTVT.

This chain uses TRBV12-3 or TRBV12-4 with TRBJ1-5; no firm D call. This CDR3 is built from 13 residues. V was shortened by 5 bases and J by 5 bases, with 10 bases between the two germline ends. In nucleotides, the CDR3 is TGTGCCAGCAGTCTCACAGATCATCAGCCCCAGCATTTT. Its protein product is CASSLTDHQPQHF.

The CDR3 here is CASTQLRESTDTQYF. The CDR3 nucleotides read TGTGCCAGCACCCAGCTGAGGGAAAGCACAGATACGCAGTATTTT. The genes are TRBV28 and TRBJ2-3, with a weak D call TRBD2 (5 bases). This CDR3 spans 15 amino acids. Per the germline V gene, CDR1 is MDHEN and CDR2 is SYDVKM. Trimming shortened V by 7 bases and J by 0 bases, and 14 bases separated the two germline ends. The whole variable domain, filled in from reference TRBV28 and TRBJ2-3, reads DVKVTQSSRYLVKRTGEKVFLECVQDMDHENMFWYRQDPGLGLRLIYFSYDVKMKEKGDIPEGYSVSREKKERFSLILESASTNQTSMYLCASTQLRESTDTQYFGPGTRLTVL.

This chain joins TRBV7-2 and TRBJ2-4, with D unresolved. The germline CDR1 and CDR2 sequences are SGHTA and FQGNSA. The CDR3 contains 14 residues. Trimming left V 0 bases short and J 8 bases short, with 11 bases between. The DNA of the CDR3 is TGTGCCAGCAGCTTAGCGAACGGATGGGACATTCAGTACTTC. As protein: CASSLANGWDIQYF.

The V gene is TRBV28, the J gene TRBJ1-2; 9 nucleotides match TRBD1. From germline, CDR1 is MDHEN and CDR2 SYDVKM. The CDR3 totals 14 residues. V gave up 2 bases and J gave up 8 bases; unmatched junction bases: 6. CDR3 nucleotide sequence: TGTGCCAGCAGTTTAGTGGGGACAGGGAAGGGCTACACCTTC. Protein: CASSLVGTGKGYTF.

The chain recombines TRBV20-1 with TRBJ1-4; no reliable D call. This CDR3 contains 11 residues. V was shortened by 5 bases and J by 14 bases, with 15 bases between the two germline ends. CDR1 is DFQATT, CDR2 SNEGSKA, per germline (reference sequence). Written as DNA, the CDR3 is TGCAGTGCTTACGGACGGAATGGGCTGTTTTTT. Its translation: CSAYGRNGLFF.

The chain has TRBV10-3 and TRBJ2-2, with 8 bases lining up with TRBD1. Germline lookup yields CDR1 ENHRY and CDR2 SYGVKD. This CDR3 has 15 amino acids. J gave up 2 bases and V 4 bases, and 3 bases lay outside the gene matches. CDR3 in DNA: TGTGCCATCAGTGGAGACAGGGGAAACACCGGGGAGCTGTTTTTT. This gives the protein CAISGDRGNTGELFF.

The V and J genes are TRBV13 and TRBJ2-1, with 7 bases fitting TRBD2. This CDR3 has 19 residues. Germline V gives CDR1 PRHDT, CDR2 FYEKMQ (reference sequence). The trim removed 5 bases at V and 0 bases at J, leaving 16 bases unmatched. CDR3 in amino acids: CASSTRNILAEGSYNEQFF. As DNA, the CDR3 is TGTGCCAGCAGCACACGTAACATCCTAGCGGAGGGCTCCTACAATGAGCAGTTCTTC.

This chain connects TRBV2 to TRBJ2-7; tentative D call: TRBD2 (6 bases). Trimming removed 11 bases from V and 2 bases from J, with 16 bases in between. The CDR3 is 13 amino acids. Germline assignment: CDR1 SNHLY and CDR2 FYNNEI. The CDR3 nucleotides are TGTGCCGGTCAAATGACGGGGGCCTACGAGCAGTACTTC. Translated: CAGQMTGAYEQYF.

The chain links TRBV7-3 to TRBJ2-7, with a weak D call TRBD2 (5 bases). This CDR3 contains 13 residues. The V gene lost 5 bases and the J gene lost 9 bases, with 17 bases spanning the gap. The V gene's germline CDR1 is SGHTA and CDR2 FQGTGA. The CDR3 region is CASSPGLKERQYF. CDR3 coding DNA: TGTGCCAGCAGCCCTGGACTTAAGGAACGGCAGTACTTC. The full variable domain, with the rest looked up from reference TRBV7-3 and TRBJ2-7, is GAGVSQTPSNKVTEKGKYVELRCDPISGHTALYWYRQSLGQGPEFLIYFQGTGAADDSGLPNDRFFAVRPEGSVSTLKIQRTERGDSAVYLCASSPGLKERQYFGPGTRLTVT.

The rearrangement uses TRBV2 and TRBJ2-2; D may be TRBD2 (5 bases). Germline V CDR1 and CDR2: SNHLY, FYNNEI. This CDR3 is 17 amino acids long. The V and J ends lost 5 bases and 4 bases respectively, with 20 bases between them. CDR3 loop: CASSTSQEVKSTGELFF. CDR3 DNA sequence: TGTGCCAGCAGTACGAGCCAGGAGGTCAAGTCCACCGGGGAGCTGTTTTTT.

V and J are TRBV9 and TRBJ2-7; 9 bases agree with TRBD1. Unmatched junction bases numbered 8, after V lost 4 bases and J lost 3 bases. The CDR3 covers 15 residues. Germline V gene data show CDR1 as SGDLS and CDR2 as YYNGEE. In nucleotides, the CDR3 is TGTGCCAGCAGCCCAGGACAGGGGAGTTTCTACGAGCAGTACTTC. It is translated as CASSPGQGSFYEQYF. The whole variable domain, remainder taken from reference TRBV9 and TRBJ2-7, is DSGVTQTPKHLITATGQRVTLRCSPRSGDLSVYWYQQSLDQGLQFLIQYYNGEERAKGNILERFSAQQFPDLHSELNLSSLELGDSALYFCASSPGQGSFYEQYFGPGTRLTVT.

This clone occurred once. The rearrangement uses TRBV28 and TRBJ1-4; D remains unclear. V lost 2 bases to trimming and J lost 0 bases, with 10 bases between them. Germline CDR1 reads MDHEN; CDR2 reads SYDVKM. The CDR3 runs to 16 residues. The DNA of the CDR3 is TGTGCCAGCAGTTTACTTACACCAGCAACTAATGAAAAACTGTTTTTT. Translated: CASSLLTPATNEKLFF. Full variable domain (rest looked up from reference TRBV28 and TRBJ1-4): DVKVTQSSRYLVKRTGEKVFLECVQDMDHENMFWYRQDPGLGLRLIYFSYDVKMKEKGDIPEGYSVSREKKERFSLILESASTNQTSMYLCASSLLTPATNEKLFFGSGTQLSVL.

V gene TRBV5-8 combines with J gene TRBJ2-3; D remains unclear. The CDR3 has 13 amino acids. V lost 2 bases and J lost 6, with 10 bases in between. Germline-derived CDR1 and CDR2 are SGHTS and YDEGEE. The CDR3 is CASSFGPWDTQYF. The CDR3 region has the DNA TGTGCCAGCAGCTTTGGACCCTGGGATACGCAGTATTTT.

The chain employs TRBV5-1 and TRBJ1-3, with 7 nucleotides matching TRBD1. The germline V gene has CDR1 SGHRS and CDR2 YFSETQ. V gave up 4 bases and J gave up 3 bases; unmatched junction bases: 4. This CDR3 contains 14 residues. CDR3 amino acids: CASSGGDSGNTIYF. The CDR3 region has the DNA TGCGCCAGCAGCGGGGGGGACAGTGGAAACACCATATATTTT.

The table lists this clone with a few counts. This chain connects TRBV5-6 to TRBJ2-3; 9 bases fit TRBD2. The CDR3 has 18 residues. The germline gives CDR1 SGHDT, CDR2 YYEEEE. The ends lost 4 bases at V and 4 bases at J; junction bases unmatched: 16. The CDR3 reads CASSRTIPIAGEADTQYF. Written as DNA, the CDR3 is TGTGCCAGCAGCCGTACAATACCAATAGCGGGAGAGGCAGATACGCAGTATTTT.

This rearrangement joins TRBV7-3 to TRBJ2-2; 9 bases fit TRBD2. The trim removed 5 bases at V and 4 bases at J, leaving 5 bases unmatched. The germline V gene has CDR1 SGHTA and CDR2 FQGTGA. The CDR3 runs 15 residues. CDR3: CASSRATSGTGELFF. The CDR3 region has the DNA TGTGCCAGCAGCCGAGCGACTAGCGGCACCGGGGAGCTGTTTTTT. The whole variable domain, remainder taken from reference TRBV7-3 and TRBJ2-2, is GAGVSQTPSNKVTEKGKYVELRCDPISGHTALYWYRQSLGQGPEFLIYFQGTGAADDSGLPNDRFFAVRPEGSVSTLKIQRTERGDSAVYLCASSRATSGTGELFFGEGSRLTVL.

The chain carries TRBV6-1 and TRBJ1-2; D is perhaps TRBD1 (5 bases). The CDR3 length is 14 residues. The germline CDR1 and CDR2 sequences are MNHNS and SASEGT. V lost 2 bases to trimming and J lost 8 bases, with 15 bases between them. The CDR3 here is CASSEHGAAGGYTF. The CDR3, as DNA: TGTGCCAGCAGTGAACACGGGGCAGCGGGAGGCTACACCTTC.

The chain joins TRBV13 to TRBJ2-1; TRBD2 matches at 9 bases. This CDR3 spans 15 amino acids. Germline-derived CDR1 and CDR2 are PRHDT and FYEKMQ (reference sequence). J lost 9 bases, V lost 2 bases, and 8 bases had no gene match. DNA for the CDR3: TGTGCCAGCAGCTTACGGCGGGAGGGGCTTGGTGAGCAGTTCTTC. Protein: CASSLRREGLGEQFF. The complete variable domain, with remaining parts taken from reference TRBV13 and TRBJ2-1, reads AAGVIQSPRHLIKEKRETATLKCYPIPRHDTVYWYQQGPGQDPQFLISFYEKMQSDKGSIPDRFSAQQFSDYHSELNMSSLELGDSALYFCASSLRREGLGEQFFGPGTRLTVL.

This chain uses TRBV2 with TRBJ2-5, with TRBD1 matching 8 bases. V gave up 4 bases and J gave up 4 bases; unmatched junction bases: 8. CDR1 is SNHLY and CDR2 is FYNNEI in the germline V gene. This CDR3 has 15 amino acids. CDR3 amino acids: CASSGQGIYGETQYF. DNA for the CDR3: TGTGCCAGCAGTGGACAGGGGATATATGGAGAGACCCAGTACTTC. Looking up the rest from reference TRBV2 and TRBJ2-5 gives the full variable domain: EPEVTQTPSHQVTQMGQEVILRCVPISNHLYFYWYRQILGQKVEFLVSFYNNEISEKSEIFDDQFSVERPDGSNFTLKIRSTKLEDSAMYFCASSGQGIYGETQYFGPGTRLLVL.

This chain connects TRBV18 to TRBJ1-1, with TRBD1 matching over 9 bases. V lost 1 base to trimming and J lost 0 bases; unmatched junction nucleotides: 0. CDR3 length: 15 amino acids. Germline CDR1 is KGHSH and CDR2 is LQKENI. The CDR3 DNA reads TGTGCCAGCTCACCACGGGACAGGGTGAACACTGAAGCTTTCTTT. Amino acid sequence: CASSPRDRVNTEAFF.

The V call is TRBV28, the J call TRBJ1-2; D ambiguous. Germline V gene lookup returns CDR1 MDHEN and CDR2 SYDVKM. The CDR3 extends over 12 amino acids. V lost 2 bases to trimming and J lost 8 bases, with 9 bases between them. The CDR3 spells CASSLGGEGYTF. CDR3 coding DNA: TGTGCCAGCAGTTTAGGTGGGGAGGGCTACACCTTC.

This rearrangement joins TRBV18 to TRBJ1-2, with 12 nucleotides matching TRBD1. From germline, CDR1 is KGHSH and CDR2 LQKENI. This CDR3 is built from 15 residues. V gave up 0 bases and J gave up 4 bases; unmatched junction bases: 0. The CDR3 DNA reads as TGTGCCAGCTCACCACCGGGACAGGGGGCCTATGGCTACACCTTC. Its translation: CASSPPGQGAYGYTF.

This clone was found once. This chain uses TRBV6-5 with TRBJ2-7; D remains ambiguous. In germline, CDR1 is MNHEY, CDR2 SVGAGI. V was shortened by 5 bases and J by 2 bases, with 4 bases between the two germline ends. The CDR3 has 11 amino acids. The CDR3 protein is CASSRAYEQYF. CDR3 coding DNA: TGTGCCAGCAGTCGGGCCTACGAGCAGTACTTC.

The V call is TRBV5-1, the J call TRBJ2-1, with a possible D match to TRBD2 (5 bases). V lost 1 base and J lost 8, with 13 bases in between. Germline V gene sequence: CDR1 SGHRS, CDR2 YFSETQ. CDR3 length: 14 amino acids. The CDR3 is CASSLSGGGDEQFF. CDR3 DNA: TGCGCCAGCAGCTTGAGCGGAGGTGGTGATGAGCAGTTCTTC.

The chain employs TRBV2 and TRBJ1-6, with D uncertain. This CDR3 comprises 14 residues. Trimming pared 7 bases from V and 5 bases from J, leaving 12 bases between. Germline V gene data show CDR1 as SNHLY and CDR2 as FYNNEI. The DNA of the CDR3 is TGTGCCAGCACCTGGGGAGGGAATAATTCACCCCTCCACTTT. It specifies CASTWGGNNSPLHF.

The chain recombines TRBV9 with TRBJ2-7; perhaps TRBD2 as D (6 bases). V was clipped by 3 bases and J by 3 bases, with 10 bases between them. The CDR3 is made up of 13 amino acids. In germline, CDR1 is SGDLS, CDR2 YYNGEE. CDR3 bases: TGTGCCAGCAGCGGGGCGGGGAGCTACGAGCAGTACTTC. This encodes CASSGAGSYEQYF.

The genes are TRBV2 and TRBJ2-1, with D uncertain. The CDR3 consists of 14 residues. The V end was cut by 6 bases, the J end by 4 bases, with 13 bases between. Germline values: CDR1 SNHLY, CDR2 FYNNEI. Written as DNA, the CDR3 is TGTGCCAGCAGCCAACGGCAGACGTACAATGAGCAGTTCTTC. It translates to CASSQRQTYNEQFF.